The clone carrying this T cell receptor beta chain was seen a few times. The antigen is undetermined. Profiling relied on immunoSEQ multiplex PCR, and the TCRdb table lists in-frame clones only, not all of them. The sample holds hundreds of thousands of clones, 60% to 80% seen once. Investigators divided CD4+ cells into CD45RA+ naive and CD45RA-negative memory subsets. The germline CDR1 and CDR2 sequences are SGHRS and YFSETQ. V was trimmed by 0 bases and J by 8 bases, leaving 15 bases between them. CDR3 size: 15 residues. This record comes from a study of shared clonotypes between healthy human individuals. Study-wide results and limits: Across a handful of donors, naive CD4 shared around 5.3%, naive CD8 around 3.5%, memory CD4 roughly 2.5%, memory CD8 about 0.38%.

This chain links TRBV5-1 with TRBJ2-1, with D possibly being TRBD2 (6 bases). The TCR was taken from a woman younger than 45 in good health. Sequenced: memory CD4+ T cells sorted from blood. The subset is: CD45RA-negative fraction. CDR3 in DNA: TGCGCCAGCAGCTTGGCCTGGGCCCAGCGGGATGAGCAGTTCTTC. Its translation is CASSLAWAQRDEQFF. Looking up the rest from reference TRBV5-1 and TRBJ2-1 gives the full variable domain: KAGVTQTPRYLIKTRGQQVTLSCSPISGHRSVSWYQQTPGQGLQFLFEYFSETQRNKGNFPGRFSGRQFSNSRSEMNVSTLELGDSALYLCASSLAWAQRDEQFFGPGTRLTVL.